This T cell receptor (beta chain) stems from a study of blood T cell repertoires in COVID-19 (dated by TCRdb to 2019 to 2021). Study-wide context: Collaborator samples came from the United States, Italy and Spain and covered acute and convalescent phases of COVID-19. The prospective study material was composed of cDNA or gDNA derived from T cells, B-cell-depleted T cells, or PBMCs. The dataset comprised deeply sampled blood TCRbeta repertoires from subjects exposed to, actively infected with, or recovered from COVID-19. A freely available public database, intended as a resource for researchers studying the immune response to SARS-CoV-2, is where the repertoires were released. Samples came from the ongoing ImmuneRACE study (first 160 participants) plus 1,254 subjects from 6 global collaborators. A de-identified subject ID, COVID-19 status, age in years and sex were almost always included in the sample metadata. Where available, HLA class I and class II types were taken from metadata supplied by the sample provider and were not determined by assay-based typing. Overall results and qualifications from the work: The quantity of clinical and demographic metadata differed by source and by participant and was supplied without curation.

Comment on this clone: The antigen it binds to is not known. Per-nucleotide qualities are absent, and no much larger clonotype sits a single base away.

Collaborating institutions collected whole blood in K2EDTA tubes following their own protocols. For TCRbeta analysis, collaborators shipped samples as frozen whole blood, isolated PBMCs, or DNA extracted from either of those sample types. CDR1 SGHAT and CDR2 FQNNGV are derived from the germline V gene. Trimming costs V 6 bases and J 8 bases, and their ends lie 14 bases apart. The CDR3 goes from the cysteine to the phenylalanine over 14 residues. Of the read, only the CDR3 DNA is kept; its 42 bases are in frame from base 1. TCRbeta CDR3 regions were amplified from genomic DNA by means of the immunoSEQ Assay, a bias-controlled multiplex PCR. Under the source paper's analysis protocol: Within the assay, amplification of reference gene primers was used to estimate how many nucleated cells each sample contained. To quantify the absolute abundance of each unique TCRbeta CDR3 rearrangement, sequence reads were collapsed and filtered. For each sample, productive Simpson clonality was calculated as the square root of Simpson's diversity index across productive rearrangements. Sourced from immuneACCESS, this table was stored by TCRdb with only in-frame sequences that have V and J called. A share of the clones is absent; for the studies checked, an unresolved V gene accounts for under half, and the remainder has no known explanation. D and trimming come from the DNA, and the V and J calls and clone size come from that table. Here the sample has about 260,000 clones; roughly 87% occur a single time. The ten largest clones represent over 0.55% of the sample.

The sample was peripheral blood. The chain joins TRBV11-2 to TRBJ1-6, with TRBD1 perhaps the D gene, on 6 matching bases. The receptor was isolated from a human donor in a cohort sampled during active COVID-19. The CDR3 here reads CASSSKGGDSPLHF. DNA sequence: TGTGCCAGCAGTAGTAAAGGGGGGGATTCACCCCTCCACTTT.